Listed here are 10 T cell receptor beta chains from one sample, sequenced in a study of T cell changes during pregnancy in multiple sclerosis. The data were produced by immunoSEQ multiplex PCR, yet TCRdb's version contains in-frame clones alone and is incomplete. The table has around 110,000 clones, roughly nine tenths seen once; the top ten hold 1.6%. This specimen consisted of peripheral blood, obtained before pregnancy. These receptors were taken from a female donor with multiple sclerosis, enrolled in a pregnancy study.

The rearrangement joins TRBV6-5 to TRBJ1-1; tentatively, D is TRBD1 (5 bases). The V gene's germline CDR1 is MNHEY and CDR2 SVGAGI. Deletions cut 4 bases from V and 0 bases from J, with 12 bases between. This CDR3 is built from 15 residues. The CDR3, as DNA: TGTGCCAGCAGTTGGCTCAGGGTCATGAACACTGAAGCTTTCTTT. Translated, it gives CASSWLRVMNTEAFF.

V and J are TRBV18 and TRBJ2-2; tentative D call: TRBD1 (6 bases). CDR1 and CDR2 from the germline V gene are KGHSH and LQKENI. V dropped 1 base and J dropped 4 bases, with 13 bases sitting between them. The CDR3 spans 16 residues. DNA for the CDR3: TGTGCCAGCTCACCACTACCAGGGGAGACCACCGGGGAGCTGTTTTTT. Its protein product is CASSPLPGETTGELFF.

This chain uses TRBV19 with TRBJ1-2; D unresolved. This CDR3 has 12 amino acids. V was trimmed by 3 bases and J by 6 bases, leaving 8 bases between them. Germline loops: CDR1 LNHDA, CDR2 SQIVND (reference sequence). The CDR3 loop reads CASSMRVHGYTF. DNA for the CDR3: TGTGCCAGTAGTATGCGGGTTCATGGCTACACCTTC. The full variable domain, in which reference TRBV19 and TRBJ1-2 provide the parts outside the CDR3, is DGGITQSPKYLFRKEGQNVTLSCEQNLNHDAMYWYRQDPGQGLRLIYYSQIVNDFQKGDIAEGYSVSREKKESFPLTVTSAQKNPTAFYLCASSMRVHGYTFGSGTRLTVV.

This rearrangement joins TRBV11-1 to TRBJ2-7; 10 bases are shared with TRBD2. Germline CDR1 SGHAT, CDR2 FQDESV (reference sequence). CDR3 size: 16 residues. J gave up 6 bases and V 5 bases, and 13 bases lay outside the gene matches. CDR3 in amino acids: CASSIRRASGGVEQYF. DNA of the CDR3: TGTGCCAGCAGCATCCGGAGGGCTAGCGGGGGTGTCGAGCAGTACTTC.

The chain carries TRBV6-1 and TRBJ1-6; 7 nucleotides line up with TRBD1. The V and J ends lost 6 bases and 7 bases, in that order; junction bases with no gene match: 9. Germline CDR1 reads MNHNS; CDR2 reads SASEGT. This CDR3 spans 15 amino acids. CDR3 residues: CASRSPKTGNSPLHF. The CDR3 DNA reads as TGTGCCAGCAGAAGTCCCAAGACAGGGAATTCACCCCTCCACTTT.

The chain recombines TRBV14 with TRBJ1-6; the D is unclear. The V end lost 4 bases, the J end lost 10 bases, and 23 bases lay between the germline ends. Germline CDR1 is SGHDN and CDR2 is FVKESK. The CDR3 length is 17 residues. The DNA of the CDR3 is TGTGCCAGCAGCCCGAAGGCCCCGGGAGAGGGATACTCACCCCTCCACTTT. Translated, it gives CASSPKAPGEGYSPLHF.

The chain couples TRBV7-9 to TRBJ2-3, with D maybe TRBD1 (6 bases). The germline CDR1 and CDR2 sequences are SEHNR and FQNEAQ (reference sequence). The CDR3 is made up of 16 amino acids. V was clipped by 5 bases and J by 3 bases, with 18 bases between them. As DNA, the CDR3 is TGTGCCAGCAGCCAGAGACAGGCGGCGGTTACAGATACGCAGTATTTT. This sequence encodes CASSQRQAAVTDTQYF.

The CDR3 nucleotides are TGTGCCAGCGGAAAGCTCGGGGGGCGACAGGGGGAGCAGTACTTC. Its protein is CASGKLGGRQGEQYF. The chain recombines TRBV5-6 with TRBJ2-7, with TRBD1 as a possible D gene (8 bases). Germline V gives CDR1 SGHDT, CDR2 YYEEEE. This CDR3 has 15 residues. V lost 7 bases, J lost 7 bases, and 24 bases lay in between. The whole variable domain, filled in from reference TRBV5-6 and TRBJ2-7, reads DAGVTQSPTHLIKTRGQQVTLRCSPKSGHDTVSWYQQALGQGPQFIFQYYEEEERQRGNFPDRFSGHQFPNYSSELNVNALLLGDSALYLCASGKLGGRQGEQYFGPGTRLTVT.

J is TRBJ2-3 and V is TRBV27; 9 nucleotides align to TRBD2. The length of the CDR3 is 15 residues. Germline CDR1 is MNHEY and CDR2 is SMNVEV (reference sequence). Trimming took 3 bases from V and 9 from J; bases not matched to a gene: 10. The CDR3 DNA reads TGTGCCAGCAGTTTTTCAGCGGGGGGCCTTGGGACGCAGTATTTT. Encoded protein: CASSFSAGGLGTQYF.

This clone turned up a few times. V is TRBV27 and J is TRBJ1-6; a weak D match, TRBD1 (5 bases). This CDR3 region has 16 residues. The germline V gene encodes CDR1 MNHEY and CDR2 SMNVEV (reference sequence). Deletions cut 4 bases from V and 10 bases from J, with 20 bases between. DNA of the CDR3: TGTGCCAGCAGTTCTCATTCTTCAGGGAAGGGGTCACCCCTCCACTTT. This gives the protein CASSSHSSGKGSPLHF.